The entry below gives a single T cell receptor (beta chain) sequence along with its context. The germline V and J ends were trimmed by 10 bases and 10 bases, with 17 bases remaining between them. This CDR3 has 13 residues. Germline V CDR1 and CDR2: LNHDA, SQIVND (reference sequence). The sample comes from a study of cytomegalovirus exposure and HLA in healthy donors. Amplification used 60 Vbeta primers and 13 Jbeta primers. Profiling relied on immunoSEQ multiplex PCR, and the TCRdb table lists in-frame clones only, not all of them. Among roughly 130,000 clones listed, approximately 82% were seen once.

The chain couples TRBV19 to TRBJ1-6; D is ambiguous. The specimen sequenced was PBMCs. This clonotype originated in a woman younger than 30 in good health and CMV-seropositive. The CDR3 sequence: CATGVVRGSPLHF. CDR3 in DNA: TGTGCCACCGGCGTGGTCCGGGGATCACCCCTCCACTTT.